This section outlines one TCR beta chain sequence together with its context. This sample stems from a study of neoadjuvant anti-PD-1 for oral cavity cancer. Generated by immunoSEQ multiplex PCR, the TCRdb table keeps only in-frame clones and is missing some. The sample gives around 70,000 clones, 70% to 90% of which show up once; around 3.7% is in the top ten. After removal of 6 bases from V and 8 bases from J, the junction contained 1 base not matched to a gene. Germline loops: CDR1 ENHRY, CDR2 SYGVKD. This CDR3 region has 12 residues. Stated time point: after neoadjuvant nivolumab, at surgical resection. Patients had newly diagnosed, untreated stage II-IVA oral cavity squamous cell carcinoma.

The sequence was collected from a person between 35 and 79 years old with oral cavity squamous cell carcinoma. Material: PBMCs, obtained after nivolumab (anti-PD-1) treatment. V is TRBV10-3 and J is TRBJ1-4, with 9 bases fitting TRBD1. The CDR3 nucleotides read TGTGCCATCAGGGGACAGGGCGAAAAACTGTTTTTT. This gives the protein CAIRGQGEKLFF.